The 22 T cell receptor beta chains given below trace back to one sample, sequenced in a study of T cell repertoires in cytomegalovirus infection. MiXCR was run by TCRdb on the reads, yielding one entry per CDR3 protein. The data show approximately 1,000,000 distinct CDR3 sequences, with approximately 32% seen just once and roughly 13% held by the top ten. No antigens are known for them. This material consisted of cultured CD8+ T cells from PBMCs, taken from culture after CMV antigen stimulation. These receptors were obtained from a human donor in good health (CMV status not recorded). Some clones in this sample may be carry-over from other donors' samples.

The V and J genes are TRBV4-1 and TRBJ1-2; 10 bases map to TRBD1. V was clipped by 2 bases and J by 2 bases; unmatched bases: 5. The CDR3 runs 16 residues. Germline-derived CDR1 and CDR2 are MGHRA and YSYEKL. In DNA, the CDR3 is TGCGCCAGCAGCCAACTAGGGACAGGGGACAACTATGGCTACACCTTC. It yields the protein CASSQLGTGDNYGYTF.

This clonotype was counted between two and nine times. The V and J genes are TRBV7-6 and TRBJ2-1, with D maybe TRBD1 (5 bases). CDR3 length equals 13 residues. Between the trimmed V and J ends, which lost 0 bases and 9 bases, there was a span of 9 bases. Germline lookup yields CDR1 SGHVS and CDR2 FNYEAQ. CDR3 in amino acids: CASSLATGVEQFF. The CDR3 DNA reads TGTGCCAGCAGCTTAGCAACAGGTGTTGAGCAGTTCTTC.

V usage is TRBV7-9 and J usage is TRBJ2-1; D may be TRBD1 (5 bases). This CDR3 comprises 14 residues. Looked up from germline, CDR1 is SEHNR and CDR2 is FQNEAQ (reference sequence). The ends were cut back, 4 bases at V and 9 bases at J, with 16 bases in the middle. The CDR3 bases are TGTGCCAGCAGCTCGGGTGGTAGGGGCGGTGAGCAGTTCTTC. It translates to CASSSGGRGGEQFF. The entire variable domain, with the rest obtained from reference TRBV7-9 and TRBJ2-1, is as follows: DTGVSQNPRHKITKRGQNVTFRCDPISEHNRLYWYRQTLGQGPEFLTYFQNEAQLEKSRLLSDRFSAERPKGSFSTLEIQRTEQGDSAMYLCASSSGGRGGEQFFGPGTRLTVL.

The V call is TRBV11-2, the J call TRBJ2-5; weak D call: TRBD1 (6 bases). The germline V gene has CDR1 SGHAT and CDR2 FQNNGV. V lost 7 bases and J lost 1, with 16 bases in between. The CDR3 is 15 amino acids. The CDR3 reads CASTSRGGFQETQYF. The CDR3 nucleotides are TGTGCCAGCACCTCCAGGGGTGGGTTCCAAGAGACCCAGTACTTC. The whole variable domain, remainder taken from reference TRBV11-2 and TRBJ2-5, is EAGVAQSPRYKIIEKRQSVAFWCNPISGHATLYWYQQILGQGPKLLIQFQNNGVVDDSQLPKDRFSAERLKGVDSTLKIQPAKLEDSAVYLCASTSRGGFQETQYFGPGTRLLVL.

This clonotype was counted ten times or more. The chain has TRBV6-1 and TRBJ1-1; D may be TRBD1 (5 bases). Germline V gene lookup returns CDR1 MNHNS and CDR2 SASEGT. The CDR3 contains 13 residues. V gave up 7 bases and J gave up 0 bases, with 9 bases separating them. CDR3 residues: CASTGHMNTEAFF. CDR3 in DNA: TGTGCCAGCACAGGGCACATGAACACTGAAGCTTTCTTT.

This chain uses TRBV10-2 with TRBJ1-1; D gene unclear. Trimming removed 0 bases at V and 4 bases at J, with 6 bases between. Germline values: CDR1 WSHSY, CDR2 SAAADI. This CDR3 is built from 13 residues. CDR3 bases: TGCGCCAGCAGTGAGTCGAGGGCCACTGAAGCTTTCTTT. Residues: CASSESRATEAFF.

CDR3 amino acids: CASSETGTALEQYV. CDR3 sequence (DNA): TGTGCCAGCAGTGAGACAGGGACCGCCCTGGAGCAGTACGTC. J is TRBJ2-7 and V is TRBV2, with TRBD1 matching over 7 bases. This CDR3 contains 14 residues. Germline CDR1 reads SNHLY; CDR2 reads FYNNEI. With 3 bases clipped from V and 7 bases from J, the junction kept 9 bases outside the gene matches.

This clonotype was observed a handful of times. The rearrangement uses TRBV12-3 or TRBV12-4 and TRBJ1-2; weak D call: TRBD1 (6 bases). The CDR3 covers 12 residues. Trimming cost V 7 bases and J 4 bases, with 10 bases left between them. The CDR3 sequence is CASKGGPYGYTF. The CDR3 bases are TGTGCCAGCAAAGGGGGTCCCTATGGCTACACCTTC.

The V gene is TRBV2, the J gene TRBJ2-6; D is possibly TRBD1 or TRBD2 (5 bases each). V was shortened by 11 bases and J by 4 bases, with 18 bases between the two germline ends. In germline, CDR1 is SNHLY, CDR2 FYNNEI. CDR3 length equals 15 residues. The CDR3 nucleotides read TGTGCCGCCGGGGCGTACCTGCCCGGGGCCAACGTCCTGACTTTC. Its translation: CAAGAYLPGANVLTF.

V usage is TRBV6-1 and J usage is TRBJ1-1; no definite D call. The CDR3 is 14 residues long. The germline V gene has CDR1 MNHNS and CDR2 SASEGT. Trimming removed 5 bases at V and 3 bases at J, with 13 bases between. Written as DNA, the CDR3 is TGTGCCAGCAGTTCGAACGGGCAGGACACTGAAGCTTTCTTT. It codes for CASSSNGQDTEAFF.

The chain has TRBV9 and TRBJ2-3; D gene ambiguous. The CDR3 is 13 amino acids. Germline CDR1 reads SGDLS; CDR2 reads YYNGEE. The V and J ends lost 4 bases and 6 bases respectively, with 12 bases between them. The CDR3 protein is CASSSRPRDTQYF. DNA for the CDR3: TGTGCCAGCAGCTCCAGACCGCGCGATACGCAGTATTTT.

The chain joins TRBV20-1 to TRBJ2-7, with TRBD1 identical over 9 bases. The V segment lost 3 bases and the J segment 0 bases; nucleotides outside the gene matches: 9. The CDR3 is 16 amino acids. Germline-derived CDR1 and CDR2 are DFQATT and SNEGSKA (reference sequence). CDR3 protein: CSARGSTGGLSYEQYF. CDR3 DNA sequence: TGCAGTGCTAGGGGCTCTACAGGGGGCCTCTCCTACGAGCAGTACTTC.

The chain carries TRBV4-1 and TRBJ2-7; TRBD1 matches at 8 bases. With 2 bases clipped from V and 3 bases from J, the junction kept 3 bases outside the gene matches. Germline V gives CDR1 MGHRA, CDR2 YSYEKL. The CDR3 has 14 amino acids. The CDR3, as DNA: TGCGCCAGCAGCCAACTCGGACAGGGCTACGAGCAGTACTTC. Its translation: CASSQLGQGYEQYF.

With respect to this clonotype: Without the conserved terminal phenylalanine or tryptophan, this CDR3 likely stems from a read error. The rearrangement links TRBV19 to TRBJ2-5, with D tentatively TRBD1 (6 bases). V dropped 3 bases and J dropped 5 bases, with 13 bases sitting between them. Germline CDR1 LNHDA, CDR2 SQIVND (reference sequence). The CDR3 consists of 14 residues. The CDR3 coding sequence is TGTGCCAGTAGTATGGGTGGACAGATGGAGACCCAGTACTAC. As protein: CASSMGGQMETQYY.

The gene calls are TRBV28 and TRBJ1-1; D is unclear. The CDR3 contains 13 residues. CDR1 MDHEN and CDR2 SYDVKM come from the germline V gene. V was trimmed by 5 bases and J by 8 bases, leaving 15 bases between them. CDR3 region: CASSTDEEWEAFF. The CDR3 region has the DNA TGTGCCAGCAGTACCGATGAGGAGTGGGAAGCTTTCTTT.

J is TRBJ2-7 and V is TRBV6-1; the D gene is possibly TRBD1 (5 bases). Germline lookup yields CDR1 MNHNS and CDR2 SASEGT. The V gene lost 6 bases and the J gene lost 5 bases, with 14 bases spanning the gap. The CDR3 runs to 13 residues. CDR3 bases: TGTGCCAGCAGAACAGGTGTAATAGACGAGCAGTACTTC. Its protein product is CASRTGVIDEQYF.

This clonotype showed up just a few times. The chain joins TRBV6-2 or TRBV6-3 to TRBJ2-2; D possibly corresponds to TRBD1 (6 bases). The CDR3 length is 16 residues. Germline lookup yields CDR1 MNHEY and CDR2 SVGEGT. V lost 5 bases, J lost 1 base, and 14 bases lay in between. The CDR3 sequence is CASSGQGLENTGELFF. The CDR3 DNA is TGTGCCAGCAGTGGGCAGGGGTTGGAGAACACCGGGGAGCTGTTTTTT.

The chain is built from TRBV7-9 and TRBJ2-7, with 7 bases aligning to TRBD2. CDR1 and CDR2 from the germline V gene are SEHNR and FQNEAQ (reference sequence). Trimming removed 1 base from V and 4 bases from J; junction bases left unmatched: 10. CDR3 size: 16 residues. In DNA, the CDR3 is TGTGCCAGCAGCTTAGTAGTCAGCGGGGATGGGTACGAGCAGTACTTC. Its translation is CASSLVVSGDGYEQYF.

The gene calls are TRBV6-1 and TRBJ1-1, with D tentatively TRBD1 (6 bases). The germline gives CDR1 MNHNS, CDR2 SASEGT. There are 15 residues in the CDR3. Trimming pared 6 bases from V and 4 bases from J, leaving 18 bases between. CDR3 amino acids: CASSNHLAGVTEAFF. The CDR3 coding sequence is TGTGCCAGCAGCAACCACCTTGCAGGGGTCACTGAAGCTTTCTTT.

This clonotype came up a few times. J is TRBJ2-5 and V is TRBV5-4; weak D call: TRBD1 (6 bases). CDR1 and CDR2 (germline): SGHNT, YYREEE (reference sequence). The CDR3 extends over 14 amino acids. V was trimmed by 4 bases and J by 2 bases, leaving 12 bases between them. The CDR3 DNA follows: TGTGCCAGCAGCCCGGACAGTACACAAGAGACCCAGTACTTC. Its protein is CASSPDSTQETQYF.

DNA of the CDR3: TGTGCCAGCAGTTTGCCGGGGACAGGGGTAGGTCAGCCCCAGCATTTT. Its protein is CASSLPGTGVGQPQHF. The chain joins TRBV6-7 to TRBJ1-5, with 10 bases lining up with TRBD1. TRBV6-7 counts as an open reading frame of uncertain function. CDR3 length equals 16 residues. Trimming removed 4 bases from V and 6 bases from J; junction bases left unmatched: 9.

This clonotype has more than one count but fewer than ten. V and J are TRBV6-1 and TRBJ1-2; D not certain. Deletions cut 7 bases from V and 4 bases from J, with 10 bases between. CDR3 length: 12 residues. CDR1 MNHNS and CDR2 SASEGT come from the germline V gene. CDR3: CASINRVYGYTF. DNA of the CDR3: TGTGCCAGCATTAACCGTGTCTATGGCTACACCTTC.